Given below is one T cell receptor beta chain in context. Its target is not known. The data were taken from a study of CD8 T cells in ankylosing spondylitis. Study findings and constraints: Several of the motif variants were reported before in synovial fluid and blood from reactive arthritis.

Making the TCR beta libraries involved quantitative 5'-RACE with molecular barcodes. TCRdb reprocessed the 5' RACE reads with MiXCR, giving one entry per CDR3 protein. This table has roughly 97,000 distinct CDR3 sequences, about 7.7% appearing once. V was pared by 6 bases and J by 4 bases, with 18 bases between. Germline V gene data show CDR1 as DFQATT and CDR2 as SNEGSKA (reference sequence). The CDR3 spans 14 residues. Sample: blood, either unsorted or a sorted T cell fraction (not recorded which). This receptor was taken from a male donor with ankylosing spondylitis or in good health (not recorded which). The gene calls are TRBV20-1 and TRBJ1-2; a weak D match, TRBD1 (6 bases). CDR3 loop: CSAPPRGGGYGYTF. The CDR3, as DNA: TGCAGTGCGCCCCCTCGGGGGGGCGGCTATGGCTACACCTTC.